The T cell receptor beta chain described here comes from a study of cytomegalovirus exposure and HLA in healthy donors. Points from the study as a whole: Follow-up analysis later connected one missense variant in DCLRE1C with trimming of TCR beta V- and J-genes. The majority of CMV-associated TCR beta chains were reported as apparently HLA-restricted in a later analysis. In a later analysis, at a false discovery rate of 0.05, 17,000 or so TCR beta sequences matched HLA alleles.

Amplification used 60 Vbeta primers and 13 Jbeta primers. Profiled with immunoSEQ multiplex PCR; TCRdb holds only in-frame clones, not every one. Its listing shows 70,000 to 100,000 clones. As to this clone: Its antigen is not identified.

V dropped 0 bases and J dropped 2; count of bases not matched to a gene: 5. CDR3 length: 16 amino acids. Looked up from germline, CDR1 is SGDLS and CDR2 is YYNGEE. Sequencing used PBMCs. The rearrangement joins TRBV9 to TRBJ2-1, with 7 positions matching TRBD1. The clonotype was recovered from a man between 18 and 29 years old in good health and CMV-seropositive. This CDR3 is CASSVGNRGPYNEQFF. CDR3 DNA sequence: TGTGCCAGCAGCGTAGGGAACAGGGGTCCCTACAATGAGCAGTTCTTC. Full variable domain (rest looked up from reference TRBV9 and TRBJ2-1): DSGVTQTPKHLITATGQRVTLRCSPRSGDLSVYWYQQSLDQGLQFLIQYYNGEERAKGNILERFSAQQFPDLHSELNLSSLELGDSALYFCASSVGNRGPYNEQFFGPGTRLTVL.